Each of the 21 T cell receptor beta chains below was sequenced from the same sample in a study of molecular identifiers for immune sequencing clone quantification. A single record per CDR3 protein comes from TCRdb applying MiXCR to the PCR reads. The table lists 400,000 to 600,000 distinct CDR3 sequences, about 26% of them singletons. The specimen was naive CD8+ T cells from blood, with Jurkat cell RNA spiked in. Indicated subset: FACS-sorted CD8+CD4-CCR7+CD45RA+ naive T cells. The receptor set was obtained from a human donor in good health. Some libraries in this study had Jurkat cell RNA spiked in.

The rearrangement uses TRBV10-2 and TRBJ2-5; TRBD2 agrees at 10 bases. The CDR3 totals 15 residues. CDR1 is WSHSY, CDR2 SAAADI, per germline. J gave up 8 bases and V 0 bases, and 6 bases lay outside the gene matches. The CDR3 nucleotides read TGCGCCAGCAGTGAGTCGAGTAGCGGGGGGCTCACCCAGTACTTC. Encoded protein: CASSESSSGGLTQYF.

Worth noting for this clonotype: With a much larger clone just one base away, this may be a read error. The rearrangement uses TRBV6-5 and TRBJ1-2; D not resolved. CDR1 is MNHEY and CDR2 is SVGAGI in the germline V gene. There are 14 residues in the CDR3. The CDR3 sequence: CASSSNGEIYGNTF. In nucleotides, the CDR3 is TGTGCCAGCAGTTCTAATGGTGAGATCTATGGCAACACCTTC.

This clonotype was seen repeatedly, ten times or more. The gene calls are TRBV12-3 or TRBV12-4 and TRBJ1-1, with D uncertain. The V end was cut by 6 bases, the J end by 4 bases, with 21 bases between. This CDR3 comprises 16 residues. CDR3 amino acids: CASSTLFGLLGTEAFF. CDR3 in DNA: TGTGCCAGCAGCACCTTATTCGGGCTCCTGGGCACTGAAGCTTTCTTT.

The chain has TRBV27 and TRBJ2-7; possible D gene TRBD2, 5 bases. Germline CDR1 is MNHEY and CDR2 is SMNVEV (reference sequence). The CDR3 length is 14 residues. Trimming shortened V by 3 bases and J by 0 bases, and 9 bases separated the two germline ends. In DNA form, the CDR3 reads TGTGCCAGCAGTTTCACAGCGGCCTCCTACGAGCAGTACTTC. Protein product: CASSFTAASYEQYF.

The sample holds a few counts of this clonotype. Here the CDR3 DNA reads TGTGCCATCTGCAGGACAGGGGCCGCTTTGAACTATGGCTACACCTTC. It encodes CAICRTGAALNYGYTF. This sequence joins TRBV10-3 and TRBJ1-2; 9 bases match TRBD1. V shed 8 bases and J 2 bases; nucleotides not matched to a gene: 12. Germline CDR1 ENHRY, CDR2 SYGVKD. The CDR3 is 16 residues long.

The J gene is TRBJ2-1, the V gene TRBV12-3 or TRBV12-4; TRBD2 aligns across 9 bases. There are 14 residues in the CDR3. V lost 4 bases to trimming and J lost 7 bases; unmatched junction nucleotides: 5. CDR3 sequence (DNA): TGTGCCAGCAGTTCCGGGACTAGCTTTAATGAGCAGTTCTTC. Translation gives CASSSGTSFNEQFF.

The chain couples TRBV5-6 to TRBJ1-5; D remains unclear. Germline V gene data show CDR1 as SGHDT and CDR2 as YYEEEE. The CDR3 contains 16 residues. The ends were cut back, 4 bases at V and 3 bases at J, with 17 bases in the middle. The CDR3 protein is CASSLGVVSSNQPQHF. The CDR3 bases are TGTGCCAGCAGCCTGGGTGTGGTCAGTTCCAATCAGCCCCAGCATTTT.

In this sample, this clonotype turned up many times. The V call is TRBV5-1, the J call TRBJ2-3, with D hard to call. Germline-derived CDR1 and CDR2 are SGHRS and YFSETQ. Trimming took 3 bases from V and 4 from J, leaving 12 bases between them. This CDR3 spans 14 amino acids. CDR3 loop: CASSSDSYADTQYF. CDR3 bases: TGCGCCAGCAGCTCCGACTCTTACGCAGATACGCAGTATTTT.

Concerning this clonotype itself: A much more abundant neighbour one base away suggests this may be a read error. The V gene is TRBV6-5, the J gene TRBJ2-3; weak D call: TRBD1 (5 bases). The germline gives CDR1 MNHEY, CDR2 SVGAGI. This CDR3 spans 15 amino acids. CDR3 loop: CASSYSGPKTDTRYF. CDR3 DNA sequence: TGTGCCAGCAGTTACTCGGGTCCCAAGACAGATACGCGGTATTTT.

Worth noting for this clonotype: A much larger clone lies one base from this, so it may be a read error. The chain joins TRBV20-1 to TRBJ2-7; 7 bases are a match to TRBD1. After removal of 5 bases from V and 2 bases from J, the junction contained 6 bases not matched to a gene. Germline CDR1 DFQATT, CDR2 SNEGSKA (reference sequence). CDR3 length: 13 amino acids. CDR3 in amino acids: CSADRVITYEQYF. In DNA form, the CDR3 reads TGCAGTGCTGACAGGGTAATCACCTACGAGCAGTACTTC.

The chain is built from TRBV3-1 and TRBJ1-1; D perhaps matches TRBD1 (6 bases). Germline CDR1 reads LGHDT; CDR2 reads YNNKEL (reference sequence). The CDR3 sequence is 15 residues long. Trimming left V 1 base short and J 3 bases short, with 12 bases between. The CDR3 DNA reads as TGTGCCAGCAGCCAAGCCAGGGGCGGGTACACTGAAGCTTTCTTT. This translates into CASSQARGGYTEAFF.

This clonotype came up many times. The J gene is TRBJ1-1, the V gene TRBV5-1, with D perhaps TRBD1 (6 bases). The CDR3 extends over 13 amino acids. CDR1 is SGHRS and CDR2 is YFSETQ in the germline V gene. Trimming took 0 bases from V and 5 from J, leaving 8 bases between them. The CDR3 here is CASSLEGVTEAFF. In DNA form, the CDR3 reads TGCGCCAGCAGCTTGGAGGGGGTGACTGAAGCTTTCTTT.

This sequence joins TRBV7-2 and TRBJ2-7; D is undetermined. V was pared by 0 bases and J by 5 bases, with 20 bases between. The CDR3 length is 17 residues. Germline CDR1 reads SGHTA; CDR2 reads FQGNSA. Written as DNA, the CDR3 is TGTGCCAGCAGCTTAGCGTTTAGGACCGCGGACCCTAACGAGCAGTACTTC. Translation gives CASSLAFRTADPNEQYF.

This clonotype was recorded many times. CDR3 sequence (DNA): TGTGCCAGCAGCTTTCCGGGACAGGGCTACAATGAGCAGTTCTTC. Translated, it gives CASSFPGQGYNEQFF. The chain couples TRBV7-9 to TRBJ2-1; 9 bases are a match to TRBD1. CDR3 size: 15 residues. V was pared by 3 bases and J by 3 bases, with 3 bases of the junction left unmatched. From germline, CDR1 is SEHNR and CDR2 FQNEAQ (reference sequence).

This clonotype has a handful of counts. The chain's CDR3 is CASSFVNSREQYF. The CDR3 coding sequence is TGTGCCAGCAGTTTTGTTAACAGCCGGGAGCAGTACTTC. The J gene is TRBJ2-7, the V gene TRBV28; D remains ambiguous. Deletions cut 3 bases from V and 7 bases from J, with 13 bases between. This CDR3 has 13 amino acids. Germline V CDR1 and CDR2: MDHEN, SYDVKM. Full variable domain (outside the CDR3, taken from reference TRBV28 and TRBJ2-7): DVKVTQSSRYLVKRTGEKVFLECVQDMDHENMFWYRQDPGLGLRLIYFSYDVKMKEKGDIPEGYSVSREKKERFSLILESASTNQTSMYLCASSFVNSREQYFGPGTRLTVT.

There are many counts of this clonotype. The chain has TRBV20-1 and TRBJ2-7; D is uncertain. The CDR3 consists of 13 residues. Germline V gives CDR1 DFQATT, CDR2 SNEGSKA (reference sequence). The germline V and J ends were trimmed by 6 bases and 0 bases, with 12 bases remaining between them. The CDR3 sequence is CSARRADSYEQYF. The CDR3 DNA follows: TGCAGTGCCCGGCGTGCGGACTCCTACGAGCAGTACTTC.

This clonotype was observed a few times. V gene TRBV18 combines with J gene TRBJ2-5; a weak D match, TRBD1 (5 bases). The germline gives CDR1 KGHSH, CDR2 LQKENI. The V end lost 0 bases, the J end lost 1 base, and 9 bases lay between the germline ends. The CDR3 is made up of 15 amino acids. CDR3 DNA sequence: TGTGCCAGCTCACCACCTGCAGGGCCCCAAGAGACCCAGTACTTC. This translates into CASSPPAGPQETQYF.

This clonotype was detected ten times or more. J is TRBJ2-4 and V is TRBV29-1; a weak D match, TRBD1 (6 bases). This CDR3 has 15 amino acids. Germline V gene lookup returns CDR1 SQVTM and CDR2 ANQGSEA. Trimming took 5 bases from V and 4 from J, leaving 18 bases between them. DNA for the CDR3: TGCAGCGTTCTTGGACAGCCAGAAAGAAAAAACATTCAGTACTTC. Protein: CSVLGQPERKNIQYF.

J is TRBJ1-4 and V is TRBV21-1. TRBV21-1 is an annotated pseudogene. This CDR3 is built from 14 residues. CDR3 residues: CASSKRGTNEKLFF. The DNA of the CDR3 is TGTGCCAGCAGCAAGAGAGGGACTAATGAAAAACTGTTTTTT.

This clonotype was seen more than once but under ten times. The chain combines TRBV2 with TRBJ1-1; D not resolved. V was trimmed by 6 bases and J by 2 bases, leaving 10 bases between them. Germline CDR1 is SNHLY and CDR2 is FYNNEI. The length of the CDR3 is 13 residues. CDR3 sequence reads: CASRIDTNTEAFF. Written as DNA, the CDR3 is TGTGCCAGCAGAATCGACACAAACACTGAAGCTTTCTTT. Variable domain in full (rest from reference TRBV2 and TRBJ1-1): EPEVTQTPSHQVTQMGQEVILRCVPISNHLYFYWYRQILGQKVEFLVSFYNNEISEKSEIFDDQFSVERPDGSNFTLKIRSTKLEDSAMYFCASRIDTNTEAFFGQGTRLTVV.

The chain recombines TRBV18 with TRBJ1-4; D unclear. This CDR3 is 12 amino acids long. CDR1 and CDR2 (germline): KGHSH, LQKENI. Trimming shortened V by 3 bases and J by 7 bases, and 6 bases separated the two germline ends. The CDR3 DNA follows: TGTGCCAGCTCACCCGACCGTGAAAAACTGTTTTTT. It codes for CASSPDREKLFF.